Each of the 18 T cell receptor beta chains below was sequenced from the same sample in a study of shared clonotypes between healthy human individuals. Generated by immunoSEQ multiplex PCR, the TCRdb table keeps only in-frame clones and is missing some. The sample shows 760,000 or so clones, about 96% of them seen only once. Positively selected for CCR7, the CD45RO-negative cells used as naive CD8 cells excluded terminally differentiated effector memory CD45RA+ cells. Specimen: naive CD8+ T cells sorted from blood. These receptors were collected from a man aged 25 to 40 in good health.

This clone was seen just once. As DNA, the CDR3 is TGCAGTGCCAGTACCCACAATGAGCAGTTCTTC. Its translation: CSASTHNEQFF. V gene TRBV20-1 combines with J gene TRBJ2-1, with D uncertain. The CDR3 loop spans 11 amino acids. The germline gives CDR1 DFQATT, CDR2 SNEGSKA (reference sequence). Trimming removed 6 bases at V and 5 bases at J, with 8 bases between.

J is TRBJ2-3 and V is TRBV18; 9 positions match TRBD2. Trimming removed 3 bases from V and 3 bases from J; junction bases left unmatched: 7. CDR1 and CDR2 from the germline V gene are KGHSH and LQKENI. The CDR3 contains 16 residues. Written as DNA, the CDR3 is TGTGCCAGCTCACCCTCGGCGGGAGGGGCAACAGATACGCAGTATTTT. Translating gives CASSPSAGGATDTQYF.

This rearrangement joins TRBV29-1 to TRBJ2-5; 12 bases fit TRBD2. The germline V gene encodes CDR1 SQVTM and CDR2 ANQGSEA. CDR3 length equals 15 residues. Trimming cost V 3 bases and J 1 base; bases outside gene matches: 3. CDR3 residues: CSVDGTSGFQETQYF. CDR3 sequence (DNA): TGCAGCGTTGACGGGACTAGCGGGTTCCAAGAGACCCAGTACTTC.

Worth noting for this clone: Other nucleotide sequences in the sample specify the same CDR3. The rearrangement joins TRBV5-1 to TRBJ2-3, with 13 bases fitting TRBD2. Germline assignment: CDR1 SGHRS and CDR2 YFSETQ. After removal of 0 bases from V and 6 bases from J, the junction contained 1 base not matched to a gene. The CDR3 runs to 15 residues. The CDR3 sequence is CASSLALAGGDTQYF. CDR3 coding DNA: TGCGCCAGCAGCTTGGCACTAGCGGGAGGGGATACGCAGTATTTT.

The J gene is TRBJ2-5, the V gene TRBV4-1, with 7 bases lining up with TRBD1. After removal of 0 bases from V and 5 bases from J, the junction contained 9 bases not matched to a gene. The CDR3 has 16 residues. CDR1 is MGHRA, CDR2 YSYEKL, per germline. Here the CDR3 DNA reads TGCGCCAGCAGCCAAGACCCGGGACAGCCAGGGGAGACCCAGTACTTC. Translated, it gives CASSQDPGQPGETQYF.

The J gene is TRBJ2-1, the V gene TRBV7-6, with D tentatively TRBD2 (6 bases). Germline V gene data show CDR1 as SGHVS and CDR2 as FNYEAQ. V shed 2 bases and J shed 10 bases, with 15 bases lying between them. The CDR3 spans 14 residues. CDR3 loop: CASSLSWVGSEQFF. The DNA for the CDR3 is TGTGCCAGCAGCTTAAGTTGGGTCGGGAGCGAGCAGTTCTTC.

CDR3 in amino acids: CASSLIGGSTEAFF. The CDR3 DNA is TGTGCCAGCAGCTTAATTGGAGGGAGCACTGAAGCTTTCTTT. The chain couples TRBV7-2 to TRBJ1-1; D remains unclear. CDR3 length equals 14 residues. Germline V gene sequence: CDR1 SGHTA, CDR2 FQGNSA. V dropped 2 bases and J dropped 4 bases, with 11 bases sitting between them.

The chain links TRBV7-9 to TRBJ1-5, with no clear D. Germline lookup yields CDR1 SEHNR and CDR2 FQNEAQ (reference sequence). The CDR3 runs 12 residues. The germline V and J ends were trimmed by 5 bases and 4 bases, with 6 bases remaining between them. CDR3 loop: CASSAHNQPQHF. Here the CDR3 DNA reads TGTGCCAGCAGCGCGCATAATCAGCCCCAGCATTTT.

V gene TRBV5-1 combines with J gene TRBJ2-7; 8 positions agree with TRBD1. Germline V lookup: CDR1 SGHRS, CDR2 YFSETQ. The CDR3 sequence is 14 residues long. J lost 2 bases, V lost 3 bases, and 4 bases had no gene match. The DNA of the CDR3 is TGCGCCAGCAGCTCACGGGACAGGACCTACGAGCAGTACTTC. It yields the protein CASSSRDRTYEQYF.

The chain recombines TRBV10-2 with TRBJ2-3; D ambiguous. V was cut by 0 bases and J by 6 bases, with 10 bases left in between. This CDR3 comprises 14 residues. Germline CDR1 is WSHSY and CDR2 is SAAADI. As DNA, the CDR3 is TGCGCCAGCAGTGAGTCGCTCCTGGCGGATACGCAGTATTTT. Protein product: CASSESLLADTQYF.

A single count supports this clone. The J gene is TRBJ2-3, the V gene TRBV27; D gene ambiguous. V lost 6 bases and J lost 4, with 11 bases in between. The CDR3 covers 13 residues. From germline, CDR1 is MNHEY and CDR2 SMNVEV (reference sequence). Written as DNA, the CDR3 is TGTGCCAGCAGCTGGATAGGGTCAGATACGCAGTATTTT. Translation gives CASSWIGSDTQYF.

V and J are TRBV9 and TRBJ2-2; TRBD2 matches 7 bases. This CDR3 spans 13 amino acids. The V segment lost 4 bases and the J segment 6 bases; nucleotides outside the gene matches: 3. Germline CDR1 and CDR2: SGDLS and YYNGEE. The CDR3 region is CASSQGGAGELFF. The DNA of the CDR3 is TGTGCCAGCAGCCAGGGAGGGGCCGGGGAGCTGTTTTTT.

The V call is TRBV30, the J call TRBJ1-5, with D unclear. The CDR3 contains 15 residues. Per the germline V gene, CDR1 is GTSNPN and CDR2 is SVGIG (reference sequence). The ends were cut back, 2 bases at V and 0 bases at J, with 11 bases in the middle. This chain's CDR3 is CAWSPPGRSNQPQHF. The CDR3 nucleotides read TGTGCCTGGAGTCCTCCGGGCCGTAGCAATCAGCCCCAGCATTTT.

V gene TRBV13 combines with J gene TRBJ2-2; TRBD1 matches 12 bases. With 5 bases clipped from V and 4 bases from J, the junction kept 2 bases outside the gene matches. The CDR3 is made up of 15 amino acids. Germline CDR1 PRHDT, CDR2 FYEKMQ (reference sequence). The CDR3 here is CASSLGQGATGELFF. Written as DNA, the CDR3 is TGTGCCAGCAGCCTGGGACAGGGGGCCACCGGGGAGCTGTTTTTT. The whole variable domain, filled in from reference TRBV13 and TRBJ2-2, reads AAGVIQSPRHLIKEKRETATLKCYPIPRHDTVYWYQQGPGQDPQFLISFYEKMQSDKGSIPDRFSAQQFSDYHSELNMSSLELGDSALYFCASSLGQGATGELFFGEGSRLTVL.

V gene TRBV4-2 combines with J gene TRBJ2-7, with D perhaps TRBD1 (6 bases). The CDR3 is 19 amino acids. Trimming took off 2 bases at V and 3 bases at J, with 26 bases between the two ends. Germline values: CDR1 LGHNA, CDR2 YNFKEQ. CDR3 amino acids: CASSQKETDSLLTLYEQYF. CDR3 nucleotides: TGTGCCAGCAGCCAAAAAGAGACGGACAGTCTTCTAACCCTCTACGAGCAGTACTTC.

The chain uses TRBV14 and TRBJ2-1; no firm D call. V was pared by 3 bases and J by 7 bases, with 16 bases between. From germline, CDR1 is SGHDN and CDR2 FVKESK. This CDR3 region has 15 residues. CDR3 protein: CASSHARLSRNEQFF. Written as DNA, the CDR3 is TGTGCCAGCAGCCATGCAAGACTTTCTCGGAATGAGCAGTTCTTC.

In the case of this clone: At one of its ends the junction is not consistent with the germline gene, which may arise from a read error. The rearrangement links TRBV7-7 to TRBJ2-3, with 12 bases aligning to TRBD2. Germline V lookup: CDR1 SSHAT, CDR2 FNYEAQ (reference sequence). CDR3 size: 16 residues. CDR3 amino acids: CASSPGLAGSADTQYF. CDR3 in DNA: TGTGCTAGCAGCCCCGGACTAGCGGGATCTGCGGATACGCAGTATTTT.

DNA of the CDR3: TGCAGTGCCCACAGGGAGGACGAGCAGTACTTC. This codes for CSAHREDEQYF. This chain links TRBV20-1 with TRBJ2-7; D may be TRBD1 or TRBD2 (6 bases each). The germline CDR1 and CDR2 sequences are DFQATT and SNEGSKA (reference sequence). The CDR3 totals 11 residues. Trimming removed 6 bases at V and 5 bases at J, with 11 bases between.